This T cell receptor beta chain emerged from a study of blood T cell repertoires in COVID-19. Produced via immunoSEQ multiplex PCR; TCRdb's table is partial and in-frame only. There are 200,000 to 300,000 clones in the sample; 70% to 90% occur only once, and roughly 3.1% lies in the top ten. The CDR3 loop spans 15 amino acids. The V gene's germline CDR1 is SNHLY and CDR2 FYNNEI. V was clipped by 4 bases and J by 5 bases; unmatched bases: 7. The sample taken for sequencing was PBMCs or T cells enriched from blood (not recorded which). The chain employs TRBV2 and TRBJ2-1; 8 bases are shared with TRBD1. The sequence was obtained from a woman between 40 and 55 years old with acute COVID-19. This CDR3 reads CASSVGPGGNNEQFF. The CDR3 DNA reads TGTGCCAGCAGTGTAGGGCCAGGGGGCAACAATGAGCAGTTCTTC.